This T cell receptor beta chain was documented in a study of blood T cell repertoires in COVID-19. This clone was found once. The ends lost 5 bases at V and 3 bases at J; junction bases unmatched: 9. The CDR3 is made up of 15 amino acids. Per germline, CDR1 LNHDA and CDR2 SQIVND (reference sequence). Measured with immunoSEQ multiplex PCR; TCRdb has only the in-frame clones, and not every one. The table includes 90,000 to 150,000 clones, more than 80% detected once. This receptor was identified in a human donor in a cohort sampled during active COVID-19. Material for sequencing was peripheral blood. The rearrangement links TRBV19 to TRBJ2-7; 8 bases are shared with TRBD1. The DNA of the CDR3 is TGTGCCAGTAGTGGGCTCGGGACAGGACTCTACGAGCAGTACTTC. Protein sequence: CASSGLGTGLYEQYF.